This TCR beta chain stems from a study of T cells in Graves' hyperthyroidism and ophthalmopathy. CDR3 length equals 17 residues. From germline, CDR1 is MDHEN and CDR2 SYDVKM. V lost 2 bases, J lost 4 bases, and 20 bases lay in between. The investigators amplified TCR beta CDR3 regions from RNA transcripts. Carried out on the TCR CDR3, a first-round RT-PCR used the HTBI primer set. MiXCR, run by TCRdb on the multiplex PCR reads, gives a single entry per CDR3 protein. The repertoire includes 550,000 to 800,000 distinct CDR3 sequences, 16% of them detected once, and around 7.7% sits in the top ten. Source material for PBMCs was more than 9.5 ml fresh peripheral blood. This clonotype came up many times.

This chain uses TRBV28 with TRBJ2-5; D is undetermined. The TCR was taken from a man aged 18 to 30 with Graves' hyperthyroidism. What was sequenced was blood. CDR3 in amino acids: CASSLPTVLSWRETQYF. CDR3 in DNA: TGTGCCAGCAGTTTACCCACAGTCCTGTCATGGAGAGAGACCCAGTACTTC.